This T cell receptor beta chain was observed in a study of spatial heterogeneity in lung cancer. Overall study: Consistent detection of more beta-chain than alpha-chain sequences was observed.

TCRdb used MiXCR to reprocess the 5' RACE reads, holding one entry per CDR3 protein. The sample lists about 38,000 distinct CDR3 sequences; roughly 8% were seen once. The sample holds many counts of this clonotype. The sample's time point: sample taken at primary tumor resection. The V end was cut by 1 base, the J end by 7 bases, with 11 bases between. Germline V gene sequence: CDR1 SQVTM, CDR2 ANQGSEA. There are 13 residues in the CDR3. The source is a male donor with early-stage non-small cell lung cancer. The chain employs TRBV29-1 and TRBJ2-1; possible D gene TRBD2, 5 bases. The sequences come from PBMCs, collected at surgery. In DNA, the CDR3 is TGCAGCGTTGAAGGGTTAGCGCGGAATGAGCAGTTCTTC. Amino acid sequence: CSVEGLARNEQFF.